Listed below are T cell receptor beta chains from one sample, sequenced in a study of cytomegalovirus exposure and HLA in healthy donors. The assay was immunoSEQ multiplex PCR, and TCRdb's table has in-frame clones only and misses some. The sample includes 150,000 to 200,000 clones, approximately 82% of them seen just once. Source material: PBMCs. Receptor source: a male donor in good health and CMV-seropositive. Both conserved end residues are part of each CDR3. The D gene is left open where the match is weak. Clone size appears in some rows only: once, few, many, or a class for an expanded clone.

d_call,clone_size,j_call,v_call,cdr3_nt,cdr3_aa
TRBD1,-,TRBJ1-4,TRBV30,TGTGCCTGGAGTACGGGACAGGGGAATGAAAAACTGTTTTTT,CAWSTGQGNEKLFF
-,-,TRBJ2-2,TRBV10-3,TGTGCCATCAGTGAGTACTCGGGAGAGAACACCGGGGAGCTGTTTTTT,CAISEYSGENTGELFF
TRBD2,-,TRBJ2-5,TRBV9,TGTGCCAGCAGCCAGAGCGGTTCGGGACTAGCGATCGAGACCCAGTACTTC,CASSQSGSGLAIETQYF
-,-,TRBJ2-1,TRBV18,TGTGCCAGCTCACCACTGGTCGCTACTTACAATGAGCAGTTCTTC,CASSPLVATYNEQFF
TRBD2,-,TRBJ2-7,TRBV27,TGTGCCAGCAGTTTAAGGCAGGGAGGGAGCGAGCAGTACTTC,CASSLRQGGSEQYF
-,-,TRBJ2-7,TRBV6-6,TGTGCCAGCAGCTCGGGTCCATCCTACGAGCAGTACTTC,CASSSGPSYEQYF
TRBD2,once,TRBJ2-2,TRBV6-1,TGTGCCTCCATCTCTATAGCGGGAGCCGGGGAGCTGTTTTTT,CASISIAGAGELFF
TRBD1,-,TRBJ2-7,TRBV5-4,TGTGCCAGCAGCTTGGGACAGGGATCCGAGCAGTACTTC,CASSLGQGSEQYF
TRBD1,-,TRBJ1-4,TRBV7-9,TGTGCCAGCAGCTCCTCGGGACAGACGAATGAAAAACTGTTTTTT,CASSSSGQTNEKLFF
-,-,TRBJ1-2,TRBV21-1,TGTGCCAGCAGCTTAAGGGGGCCGCGCGACTACACCTTC,CASSLRGPRDYTF
TRBD2,-,TRBJ2-3,TRBV4-3,TGCGCCAGCAGCCAGGTCCTAGCGGGGAATACAGATACGCAGTATTTT,CASSQVLAGNTDTQYF
-,-,TRBJ1-5,TRBV19,TGTGCCAGTAGTCTCTGGCGGGGGGCGGGGGGCAATCAGCCCCAGCATTTT,CASSLWRGAGGNQPQHF
-,-,TRBJ2-5,TRBV2,TGTGCCAGCAGCGCCTGGGACACGGGAACAGCCTGGAAGACCCAGTACTTC,CASSAWDTGTAWKTQYF
TRBD1,few,TRBJ1-3,TRBV5-1,TGCGCCAGCAGCCCCTCGACAGGGTCTGGAAACACCATATATTTT,CASSPSTGSGNTIYF
TRBD1,-,TRBJ2-7,TRBV5-1,TGCGCCAGCAGCTTGGGAGGGACAGCCCAGTACGAGCAGTACTTC,CASSLGGTAQYEQYF
-,once,TRBJ2-2,TRBV27,TGTGCCAGCAGTTCGTACGGGGAGCTGTTTTTT,CASSSYGELFF
TRBD1,-,TRBJ1-6,TRBV6-5,TGTGCCAGCAGTTACGGGACAGCCTTAAATTCACCCCTCCACTTT,CASSYGTALNSPLHF
-,-,TRBJ2-7,TRBV5-1,TGCGCCAGCAGCTTGCAGGGGGACTTCGAGCAGTACTTC,CASSLQGDFEQYF
-,-,TRBJ1-5,TRBV6-5,TGTGCCAGCAGTCCCCAGACGGGAGGGGATCAGCCCCAGCATTTT,CASSPQTGGDQPQHF
-,-,TRBJ2-1,TRBV11-3,TGTGCCAGCAGCAAGGGGGGGCCGGAGGAGCAGTTCTTC,CASSKGGPEEQFF
TRBD1,-,TRBJ2-2,TRBV7-2,TGTGCCAGCGGGACAGGGTTAACCGGGGAGCTGTTTTTT,CASGTGLTGELFF
-,few,TRBJ1-1,TRBV10-3,TGTGCCATCAGTGAGTCGACTCGTGGGGGCCTCGTGAACACTGAAGCTTTCTTT,CAISESTRGGLVNTEAFF
TRBD1,-,TRBJ2-1,TRBV28,TGTGCCAGCAACGGGGACAGCTCCTACAATGAGCAGTTCTTC,CASNGDSSYNEQFF
-,-,TRBJ1-2,TRBV30,TGTGCCTGGAGTGACCCCTCAAGACAGCTAAACTATGGCTACACCTTC,CAWSDPSRQLNYGYTF
-,-,TRBJ2-7,TRBV28,TGTGCCAGCAGCTGGATTGGGAGTTCCTACGAGCAGTACTTC,CASSWIGSSYEQYF
-,-,TRBJ2-2,TRBV9,TGTGCCAGCAGCGTAGCTACGGTTGGGGAGCTGTTTTTT,CASSVATVGELFF
TRBD1,-,TRBJ1-4,TRBV10-3,TGTGCCATCAGTGAGTCTGCGAGAGACAGGGGGGTTTGGAGTGAAAAACTGTTTTTT,CAISESARDRGVWSEKLFF
TRBD2,-,TRBJ2-5,TRBV19,TGTGCCAGTAACAGAAACGGGAGGGAGACCCAGTACTTC,CASNRNGRETQYF
TRBD1,-,TRBJ2-5,TRBV5-1,TGCGCCAGCTGTCAACAGGGGACCAGCCAAGAGACCCAGTACTTC,CASCQQGTSQETQYF
-,-,TRBJ1-5,TRBV27,TGTGCCAGCAGTTTGACAGGAAAGTATAGCAATCAGCCCCAGCATTTT,CASSLTGKYSNQPQHF
TRBD1,-,TRBJ1-2,TRBV5-6,TGTGCCAGCTCCTACTGGGGGCAGGGGGTTGGTGGCTACACCTTC,CASSYWGQGVGGYTF
TRBD1,-,TRBJ1-3,TRBV5-4,TGTGCCAGCAGCTCGCGTGGACAGGACACCGGAAACACCATATATTTT,CASSSRGQDTGNTIYF
-,-,TRBJ1-2,TRBV6-5,TGTGCCAGCAGGACGAAACAGGGCTCAGGAGGCTACACCTTC,CASRTKQGSGGYTF
-,-,TRBJ2-1,TRBV15,TGTGCCACCAGCAGAGAGGGGGGAGTCGGCGGGGCCGGCTCCTACAATGAGCAGTTCTTC,CATSREGGVGGAGSYNEQFF
TRBD2,-,TRBJ2-7,TRBV6-1,TGTGCCAGCAGTGAAGCCCCTAATAGCGGGAGTCGGGACGAGCAGTACTTC,CASSEAPNSGSRDEQYF
-,once,TRBJ2-1,TRBV6-1,TGTGCCAGCAGTGAAGGGACAGTCCATGAGCAGTTCTTC,CASSEGTVHEQFF
-,-,TRBJ2-7,TRBV7-2,TGTGCCAGCAGCCGAGGATCAGGGCCCTACGAGCAGTACTTC,CASSRGSGPYEQYF
TRBD1,once,TRBJ1-1,TRBV2,TGTGCCAGCAGTGGGAACAGGGGGAGGAACACTGAAGCTTTCTTT,CASSGNRGRNTEAFF
TRBD1,-,TRBJ2-4,TRBV6-1,TGTGCCAGCAGTGAACTGGGACAGGGTTATGGGGTCATTCAGTACTTC,CASSELGQGYGVIQYF
-,-,TRBJ2-1,TRBV30,TGTGCCTGGAGTCAGCCTGATGGCAGGGTAAGGGATGAGCAGTTCTTC,CAWSQPDGRVRDEQFF
-,-,TRBJ1-3,TRBV5-1,TGCGCCAGCAGCTTGGACGCGGGGGCGGGAAACACCATATATTTT,CASSLDAGAGNTIYF
-,-,TRBJ1-6,TRBV27,TGTGCCAGCAGTTTACCCGGGGTGGGTTCACCCCTCCACTTT,CASSLPGVGSPLHF
TRBD1,-,TRBJ2-7,TRBV4-1,TGCGCCAGCAGCTTCACCGGGACAGGGTCCTACGAGCAGTACTTC,CASSFTGTGSYEQYF
-,-,TRBJ1-2,TRBV20-1,TGCAGTCCAAAATCCACTTATGGCTACACCTTC,CSPKSTYGYTF
TRBD1,-,TRBJ1-1,TRBV30,TGTGCAAGAGACAGGGGGCGTCAAGCTTTCTTT,CARDRGRQAFF
TRBD2,-,TRBJ2-5,TRBV9,TGTGCCAGCAGCTCTAGCGGGGGGGTTCAAGAGACCCAGTACTTC,CASSSSGGVQETQYF